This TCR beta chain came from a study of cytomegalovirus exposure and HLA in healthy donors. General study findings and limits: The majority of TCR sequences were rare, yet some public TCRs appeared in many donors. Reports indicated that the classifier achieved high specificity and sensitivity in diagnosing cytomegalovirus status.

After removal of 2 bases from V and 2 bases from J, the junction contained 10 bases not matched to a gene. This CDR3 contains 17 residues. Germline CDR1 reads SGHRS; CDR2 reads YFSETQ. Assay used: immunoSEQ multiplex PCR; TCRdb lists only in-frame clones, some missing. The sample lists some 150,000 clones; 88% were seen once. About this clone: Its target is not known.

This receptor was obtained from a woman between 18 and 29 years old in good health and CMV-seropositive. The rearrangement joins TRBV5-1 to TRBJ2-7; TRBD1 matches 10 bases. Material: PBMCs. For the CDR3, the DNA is TGCGCCAGCAGCTTAGGGACAGGGGACCAACCTACCTACGAGCAGTACTTC. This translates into CASSLGTGDQPTYEQYF.